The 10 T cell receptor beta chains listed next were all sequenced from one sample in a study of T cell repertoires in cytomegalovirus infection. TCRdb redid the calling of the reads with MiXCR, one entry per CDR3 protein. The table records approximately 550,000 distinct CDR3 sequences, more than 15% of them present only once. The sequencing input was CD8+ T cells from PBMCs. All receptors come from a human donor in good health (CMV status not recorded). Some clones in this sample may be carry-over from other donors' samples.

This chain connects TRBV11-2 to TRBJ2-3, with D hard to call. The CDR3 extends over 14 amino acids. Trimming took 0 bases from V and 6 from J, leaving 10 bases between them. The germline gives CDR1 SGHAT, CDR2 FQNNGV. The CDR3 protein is CASSLDQVFDTQYF. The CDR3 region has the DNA TGTGCCAGCAGCTTAGATCAGGTGTTCGATACGCAGTATTTT.

CDR3 bases: TGTGCCAGCAGCCCCACCCGACAGACCCCCTACGAGCAGTACTTC. It is translated as CASSPTRQTPYEQYF. The chain combines TRBV28 with TRBJ2-7, with D maybe TRBD1 (5 bases). The CDR3 contains 15 residues. V was shortened by 6 bases and J by 2 bases, with 17 bases between the two germline ends. CDR1 is MDHEN, CDR2 SYDVKM, per germline.

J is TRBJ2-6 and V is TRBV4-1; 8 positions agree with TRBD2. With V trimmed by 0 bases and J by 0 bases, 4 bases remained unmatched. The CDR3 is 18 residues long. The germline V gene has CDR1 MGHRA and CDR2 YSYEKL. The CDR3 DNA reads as TGCGCCAGCAGCCAAGACTCTGCGGGAGGCTCTGGGGCCAACGTCCTGACTTTC. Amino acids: CASSQDSAGGSGANVLTF.

CDR3 DNA sequence: TGTGCCACCGAAAGAGACAGGGGTCTTTACAGCTCCTACAATGAGCAGTTCTTC. This gives the protein CATERDRGLYSSYNEQFF. The chain links TRBV7-9 to TRBJ2-1; 8 nucleotides match TRBD1. There are 18 residues in the CDR3. The V gene's germline CDR1 is SEHNR and CDR2 FQNEAQ (reference sequence). The V and J ends lost 10 bases and 0 bases, in that order; junction bases with no gene match: 17.

CDR3 loop: CASSTDRPLNEQYF. The CDR3 bases are TGTGCCAGCAGCACCGACAGGCCTCTGAACGAGCAGTACTTC. V is TRBV6-6 and J is TRBJ2-7; maybe TRBD1 (6 bases). The germline V and J ends were trimmed by 6 bases and 5 bases, with 17 bases remaining between them. Germline-derived CDR1 and CDR2 are MNHNY and SVGAGI (reference sequence). CDR3 size: 14 residues.

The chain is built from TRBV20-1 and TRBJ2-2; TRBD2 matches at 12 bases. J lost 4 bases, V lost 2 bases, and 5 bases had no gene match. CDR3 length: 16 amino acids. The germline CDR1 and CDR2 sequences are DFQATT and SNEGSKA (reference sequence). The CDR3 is CSARPSGRASTGELFF. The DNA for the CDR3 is TGCAGTGCTAGACCTAGCGGGAGGGCGAGCACCGGGGAGCTGTTTTTT.

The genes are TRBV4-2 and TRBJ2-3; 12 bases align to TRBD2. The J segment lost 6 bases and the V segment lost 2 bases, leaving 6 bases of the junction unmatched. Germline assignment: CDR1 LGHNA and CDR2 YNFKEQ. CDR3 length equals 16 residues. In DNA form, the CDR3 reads TGTGCCAGCAGCCAATCCTCTAGCGGGAGGGTGGATACGCAGTATTTT. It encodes CASSQSSSGRVDTQYF.

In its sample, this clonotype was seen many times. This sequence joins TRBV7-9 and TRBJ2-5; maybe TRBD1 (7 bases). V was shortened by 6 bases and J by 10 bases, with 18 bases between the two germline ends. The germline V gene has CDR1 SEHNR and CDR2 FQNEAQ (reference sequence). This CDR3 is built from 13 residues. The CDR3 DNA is TGTGCCAGCAGTACCGGGACAGCGGGTAACCAGTACTTC. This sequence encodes CASSTGTAGNQYF.

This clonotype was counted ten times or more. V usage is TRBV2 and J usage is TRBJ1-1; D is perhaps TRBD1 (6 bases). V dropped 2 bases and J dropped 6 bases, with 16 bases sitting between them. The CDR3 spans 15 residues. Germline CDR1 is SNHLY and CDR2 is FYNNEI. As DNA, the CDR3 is TGTGCCAGCAGTGAAAATTCAGGGGAGGTGGCTGAAGCTTTCTTT. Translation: CASSENSGEVAEAFF.

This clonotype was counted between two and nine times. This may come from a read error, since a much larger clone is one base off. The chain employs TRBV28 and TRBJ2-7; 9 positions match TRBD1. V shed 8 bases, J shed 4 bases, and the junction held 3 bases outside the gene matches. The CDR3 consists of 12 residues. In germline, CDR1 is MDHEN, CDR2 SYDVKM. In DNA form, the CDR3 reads TGTGCCAGCCGGGACAGGGAGTACGAGCAGTACTTC. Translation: CASRDREYEQYF.